This TCR beta chain appears in the sequencing data of a study of blood T cell repertoires in COVID-19. Study information: Material from acute and convalescent COVID-19 was sourced from the United States, Italy and Spain. T cells, B-cell-depleted T cells, or PBMCs provided the cDNA or gDNA that served as material.

Here immunoSEQ multiplex PCR was the method, and the copy in TCRdb shows in-frame clones only, minus some. The repertoire holds some 400,000 clones, 70% to 90% seen once, with about 1.5% in the top ten. The study drew participants aged roughly 18 to 95 years from some 23 US areas. Resolution of symptoms, clearance, or two negative PCRs was present in recovered Cohort 3 donors. The CDR3 covers 14 residues. Germline values: CDR1 SNHLY, CDR2 FYNNEI. V was cut by 6 bases and J by 4 bases, with 15 bases left in between. This chain connects TRBV2 to TRBJ2-5, with TRBD2 as a possible D gene (6 bases). Sequencing used PBMCs or T cells enriched from blood (not recorded which). This TCR came from a man younger than 40 who had recovered from COVID-19. This CDR3 reads CASRRVVGGETQYF. In DNA, the CDR3 is TGTGCCAGCAGAAGGGTAGTGGGGGGAGAGACCCAGTACTTC.